Shown below are 2 T cell receptor beta chains from a single sample sequenced in a study of OX40 agonist ivuxolimab in advanced cancers. TCRdb's copy holds only in-frame clones and misses some; the assay was immunoSEQ multiplex PCR. Of about 59,000 clones in the sample, 80% to 90% were seen once. Sequencing was performed on CD4+ or CD8+ T cells sorted from blood, taken in a trial of the OX40 agonist ivuxolimab. The receptors shown here come from an adult with an advanced solid tumor such as melanoma, head and neck, liver or kidney cancer.

The rearrangement uses TRBV5-5 and TRBJ2-7; D gene uncertain. Trimming cost V 0 bases and J 3 bases, with 7 bases left between them. Germline values: CDR1 SGHKS, CDR2 YYEKEE (reference sequence). The CDR3 runs 13 residues. CDR3 DNA: TGTGCCAGCAGCTTGGTTACATACTACGAGCAGTACTTC. It translates to CASSLVTYYEQYF.

The gene calls are TRBV15 and TRBJ1-4, with TRBD1 identical over 7 bases. The J segment lost 4 bases and the V segment lost 2 bases, leaving 7 bases of the junction unmatched. Germline V gene data show CDR1 as LNHNV and CDR2 as YYDKDF (reference sequence). This CDR3 region has 16 residues. CDR3 coding DNA: TGTGCCACCAGCAGATCGAAGGGGGCTTATAATGAAAAACTGTTTTTT. Translating gives CATSRSKGAYNEKLFF.